This TCR beta chain was recorded in a study of brain T cells in children with intractable seizures. General study results and limits: Clones missing pre-surgery may reflect undersampling of that blood sample.

A word on this clone: Its specificity is not known.

V shed 3 bases, J shed 4 bases, and the junction held 8 bases outside the gene matches. The CDR3 is 15 amino acids. Germline V lookup: CDR1 LNHDA, CDR2 SQIVND (reference sequence). Produced via immunoSEQ multiplex PCR; TCRdb's table is partial and in-frame only. The sample shows hundreds of thousands of clones, roughly 92% of them seen only once. Time point described: blood from clinic visit 5 months post-surgery; TSC patient then seizure free. The sequenced cases were selected for having the highest brain T cell transcript signatures. The source is a boy in the first two years of life with tuberous sclerosis and intractable seizures. The chain couples TRBV19 to TRBJ1-2, with 7 positions matching TRBD1. The source material was peripheral blood, sampled 5 to 6 months after surgery. CDR3 sequence reads: CASSIRGTATYGYTF. The CDR3, as DNA: TGTGCCAGTAGTATCAGAGGGACAGCGACCTATGGCTACACCTTC.